The 15 T cell receptor beta chains below all came from one sample that was sequenced in a study of OX40 agonist ivuxolimab in advanced cancers. Clones were read by immunoSEQ multiplex PCR, and TCRdb kept only the in-frame ones, dropping some. This table has 35,000 to 50,000 clones, 80% to 90% appearing once. The source material was CD4+ or CD8+ T cells sorted from blood, sampled in a trial of the OX40 agonist ivuxolimab. The receptor set was obtained from an adult with an advanced solid tumor such as melanoma, head and neck, liver or kidney cancer.

CDR3 DNA sequence: TGTGCCAGCAGTTTAGCATTCCAAGAGACCCAGTACTTC. It codes for CASSLAFQETQYF. This chain joins TRBV28 and TRBJ2-5; D is ambiguous. CDR1 and CDR2 (germline): MDHEN, SYDVKM. V dropped 2 bases and J dropped 1 base, with 5 bases sitting between them. The CDR3 extends over 13 amino acids.

V is TRBV9 and J is TRBJ2-5, with no clear D. Trimming took 4 bases from V and 2 from J, leaving 3 bases between them. CDR3 length: 11 amino acids. CDR1 SGDLS and CDR2 YYNGEE come from the germline V gene. DNA of the CDR3: TGTGCCAGCAGCAGACAAGAGACCCAGTACTTC. Translation: CASSRQETQYF.

The V call is TRBV2, the J call TRBJ1-4; TRBD1 might be the D (6 bases). CDR3 length: 13 residues. The V gene lost 7 bases and the J gene lost 7 bases, with 13 bases spanning the gap. Germline V CDR1 and CDR2: SNHLY, FYNNEI. This CDR3 is CASKEQGPEKLFF. CDR3 bases: TGTGCCAGCAAGGAACAGGGTCCTGAAAAACTGTTTTTT.

The chain has TRBV19 and TRBJ1-5; TRBD1 might be the D (5 bases). The length of the CDR3 is 15 residues. Trimming shortened V by 3 bases and J by 10 bases, and 19 bases separated the two germline ends. Germline CDR1 reads LNHDA; CDR2 reads SQIVND (reference sequence). The CDR3 nucleotides read TGTGCCAGTAGTATCAGGGCGGGAGCCGGCTTACCCCAGCATTTT. The encoded protein is CASSIRAGAGLPQHF. Variable domain in full (rest from reference TRBV19 and TRBJ1-5): DGGITQSPKYLFRKEGQNVTLSCEQNLNHDAMYWYRQDPGQGLRLIYYSQIVNDFQKGDIAEGYSVSREKKESFPLTVTSAQKNPTAFYLCASSIRAGAGLPQHFGDGTRLSIL.

The chain combines TRBV2 with TRBJ2-1; 9 bases fit TRBD2. With V trimmed by 5 bases and J by 10 bases, 3 bases remained unmatched. The CDR3 contains 12 residues. The germline V gene encodes CDR1 SNHLY and CDR2 FYNNEI. The CDR3 nucleotides read TGTGCCAGCAGTCGGCTAGCGGGGGAGCAGTTCTTC. This translates into CASSRLAGEQFF.

The chain has TRBV2 and TRBJ2-7; TRBD2 matches 8 bases. This CDR3 region has 13 residues. The V segment lost 6 bases and the J segment 2 bases; nucleotides outside the gene matches: 3. Germline CDR1 reads SNHLY; CDR2 reads FYNNEI. The CDR3 DNA is TGTGCCAGCAGAGCGGGAGCCGCCTACGAGCAGTACTTC. Translated: CASRAGAAYEQYF.

The chain links TRBV4-2 to TRBJ1-5; D uncertain. Trimming removed 2 bases at V and 0 bases at J, with 8 bases between. Per the germline V gene, CDR1 is LGHNA and CDR2 is YNFKEQ. This CDR3 has 15 amino acids. This CDR3 is CASSQFRDSNQPQHF. CDR3 DNA: TGTGCCAGCAGCCAATTCCGAGATAGCAATCAGCCCCAGCATTTT.

CDR3 amino acids: CASRYLQGRGTDTQYF. CDR3 coding DNA: TGTGCCAGCAGATACCTGCAGGGGAGGGGCACAGATACGCAGTATTTT. The chain couples TRBV11-2 to TRBJ2-3; the D gene is possibly TRBD2 (7 bases). Germline-derived CDR1 and CDR2 are SGHAT and FQNNGV. V was shortened by 6 bases and J by 1 base, with 17 bases between the two germline ends. The CDR3 sequence is 16 residues long.

This clone was seen just once. V is TRBV28 and J is TRBJ2-2; D is possibly TRBD1 or TRBD2 (6 bases each). Germline assignment: CDR1 MDHEN and CDR2 SYDVKM. V gave up 5 bases and J gave up 4 bases, with 17 bases separating them. The CDR3 totals 16 residues. The CDR3 spells CASSHYGGEVTGELFF. In DNA form, the CDR3 reads TGTGCCAGCAGTCATTACGGGGGCGAGGTCACCGGGGAGCTGTTTTTT.

The chain is built from TRBV5-8 and TRBJ1-1; tentatively, D is TRBD1 (6 bases). CDR3 length: 16 amino acids. The V end lost 4 bases, the J end lost 1 base, and 17 bases lay between the germline ends. Germline CDR1 reads SGHTS; CDR2 reads YDEGEE. The DNA for the CDR3 is TGTGCCAGCAGCCCTTGGGGGCGCGGGGGGAACACTGAAGCTTTCTTT. Amino acids: CASSPWGRGGNTEAFF.

The V gene is TRBV28, the J gene TRBJ1-4, with D unclear. The CDR3 runs to 14 residues. Germline V gene lookup returns CDR1 MDHEN and CDR2 SYDVKM. V lost 6 bases and J 4 bases, leaving 12 bases between the germline ends. DNA for the CDR3: TGTGCCAGCAGGCCCGAGGGAGGTAATGAAAAACTGTTTTTT. This codes for CASRPEGGNEKLFF.

The gene calls are TRBV19 and TRBJ2-3; D could derive from TRBD1 or TRBD2 (6 bases each). Trimming removed 4 bases at V and 2 bases at J, with 16 bases between. The germline gives CDR1 LNHDA, CDR2 SQIVND (reference sequence). The CDR3 runs to 16 residues. The CDR3 sequence is CASSTRGGPFTDTQYF. CDR3 DNA: TGTGCCAGTAGTACGCGTGGGGGGCCCTTCACAGATACGCAGTATTTT.

The rearrangement joins TRBV2 to TRBJ1-2, with 9 bases lining up with TRBD1. Germline lookup yields CDR1 SNHLY and CDR2 FYNNEI. The CDR3 runs 14 residues. J lost 5 bases, V lost 6 bases, and 7 bases had no gene match. CDR3 residues: CASRKDRGEYGYTF. In nucleotides, the CDR3 is TGTGCCAGCAGGAAGGACAGGGGAGAGTATGGCTACACCTTC.

This clone is termed medium-sized. The chain recombines TRBV4-1 with TRBJ1-5; 7 bases are shared with TRBD1. V trimming: 1 base; J trimming: 3 bases; junction bases outside the gene matches: 6. In germline, CDR1 is MGHRA, CDR2 YSYEKL. This CDR3 is built from 16 residues. Here the CDR3 DNA reads TGCGCCAGCAGCCAAGCAACAGGGGTGGCCAATCAGCCCCAGCATTTT. This translates into CASSQATGVANQPQHF.

On this clone itself: Mismatch with germline at one junction end may stem from a read error. This chain connects TRBV7-2 to TRBJ1-2; D not resolved. CDR3 size: 13 residues. Germline CDR1 reads SGHTA; CDR2 reads FQGNSA. CDR3 nucleotide sequence: TGTGCCAGCAGACCCGGTAACGGATCGGCCGCCAGCTTC. Its protein is CASRPGNGSAASF.